These 22 T cell receptor beta chains originate from one sample sequenced in a study of post-analysis software for immune sequencing data. Unique molecular identifiers were built into the TCR beta cDNA libraries. TCRdb reprocessed the PCR reads via MiXCR and lists one record per CDR3 protein. The sample records under 650,000 distinct CDR3 sequences, around 40% being singletons. Study results and limitations: Included in a set of roughly 5 TRBV segments more frequent in patients than controls were TRBV5-6, TRBV5-1 and TRBV20-1.

What these receptors recognize is not known. The specimen sequenced was blood. All receptors come from a girl aged 10-17 years with multiple sclerosis.

The chain has TRBV29-1 and TRBJ1-1; D is unclear. The CDR3 is 12 amino acids. V was pared by 3 bases and J by 0 bases, with 5 bases between. The germline gives CDR1 SQVTM, CDR2 ANQGSEA. CDR3 residues: CSVDGMNTEAFF. DNA for the CDR3: TGCAGCGTTGACGGCATGAACACTGAAGCTTTCTTT.

This clonotype was observed a few times. The chain joins TRBV3-1 to TRBJ2-6; TRBD1 aligns across 8 bases. The J segment lost 0 bases and the V segment lost 5 bases, leaving 9 bases of the junction unmatched. CDR3 length: 18 amino acids. Germline CDR1 and CDR2: LGHDT and YNNKEL (reference sequence). CDR3 amino acids: CASSGDRGPSSGANVLTF. The DNA of the CDR3 is TGTGCCAGCAGCGGAGACAGGGGCCCGAGCTCTGGGGCCAACGTCCTGACTTTC.

The chain is built from TRBV11-3 and TRBJ2-3; 11 bases map to TRBD2. J was trimmed by 2 bases and V by 3 bases; bases with no gene match: 7. CDR1 and CDR2 from the germline V gene are SGHNT and YENEEA. This CDR3 region has 17 residues. The CDR3 reads CASSFTPLAGATDTQYF. The DNA for the CDR3 is TGTGCCAGCAGCTTCACCCCACTAGCGGGAGCCACAGATACGCAGTATTTT.

This chain links TRBV7-2 with TRBJ2-3; tentatively, D is TRBD2 (6 bases). Germline CDR1 reads SGHTA; CDR2 reads FQGNSA. Trimming stripped 1 base from V and 4 bases from J, with 15 bases between. The CDR3 length is 16 residues. This CDR3 reads CASSLGTSSYSDTQYF. As DNA, the CDR3 is TGTGCCAGCAGCTTAGGAACTAGCTCGTATTCAGATACGCAGTATTTT.

The gene calls are TRBV12-3 or TRBV12-4 and TRBJ2-3, with a tentative D call TRBD2 (6 bases). The V end was cut by 5 bases, the J end by 4 bases, with 16 bases between. The CDR3 loop spans 15 amino acids. The CDR3: CASSIRLGSPDTQYF. DNA for the CDR3: TGTGCCAGCAGTATCCGACTAGGAAGTCCAGATACGCAGTATTTT.

V and J are TRBV9 and TRBJ2-5; tentatively, D is TRBD1 (5 bases). The J call may not be correct, given that the DNA end is closer to TRBJ2-7. The CDR3 is 16 residues long. Germline assignment: CDR1 SGDLS and CDR2 YYNGEE. CDR3 loop: CASSVGPSSRDYEQYF. The CDR3 bases are TGTGCCAGCAGCGTAGGCCCCTCGAGCAGGGACTACGAGCAGTACTTC.

This chain uses TRBV6-6 with TRBJ2-3; TRBD2 is a possible D gene (5 bases). Germline-derived CDR1 and CDR2 are MNHNY and SVGAGI (reference sequence). V lost 2 bases to trimming and J lost 1 base, with 13 bases between them. The CDR3 contains 16 residues. CDR3 DNA sequence: TGTGCCAGCAGTTACCCGGGGTTTGCCCGCACAGATACGCAGTATTTT. It yields the protein CASSYPGFARTDTQYF.

The chain is built from TRBV4-1 and TRBJ1-1, with D unresolved. CDR1 and CDR2 from the germline V gene are MGHRA and YSYEKL. The CDR3 sequence is 13 residues long. Trimming removed 0 bases from V and 11 bases from J, with 13 bases in between. CDR3 sequence reads: CASSQDHASGAFF. DNA of the CDR3: TGCGCCAGCAGCCAAGATCACGCCAGCGGGGCTTTCTTT.

CDR3 coding DNA: TGTGCCAGCAGCTTAGTGGGTAGAGACCTAGCCAAAAACATTCAGTACTTC. It specifies CASSLVGRDLAKNIQYF. This chain joins TRBV7-8 and TRBJ2-4; D call uncertain. Germline V gene sequence: CDR1 SGHVS, CDR2 FQNEAQ. This CDR3 has 17 residues. The V and J ends lost 1 base and 0 bases respectively, with 13 bases between them.

This clonotype was detected only a few times. The chain uses TRBV11-2 and TRBJ2-5, with TRBD2 as a possible D gene (5 bases). The CDR3 sequence is 13 residues long. V was clipped by 0 bases and J by 11 bases, with 13 bases between them. Germline V gene sequence: CDR1 SGHAT, CDR2 FQNNGV. Written as DNA, the CDR3 is TGTGCCAGCAGCTTAGAGCCTAGCCGCAAGCAGTACTTC. Translating it yields CASSLEPSRKQYF. Drawing the rest from reference TRBV11-2 and TRBJ2-5, the complete variable domain is EAGVAQSPRYKIIEKRQSVAFWCNPISGHATLYWYQQILGQGPKLLIQFQNNGVVDDSQLPKDRFSAERLKGVDSTLKIQPAKLEDSAVYLCASSLEPSRKQYFGPGTRLLVL.

This clonotype has more than one count but fewer than ten. Here the CDR3 reads CAISPSGRTSGVTYF. As DNA, the CDR3 is TGTGCCATCAGTCCAAGCGGGAGGACTAGCGGGGTTACGTACTTC. V is TRBV10-3 and J is TRBJ2-7, with 12 bases lining up with TRBD2. With V trimmed by 5 bases and J by 12 bases, 14 bases remained unmatched. The CDR3 loop spans 15 amino acids. Germline CDR1 and CDR2: ENHRY and SYGVKD.

This clonotype was seen only a few times. This chain uses TRBV4-1 with TRBJ2-1; D is possibly TRBD2 (6 bases). Trimming removed 4 bases from V and 5 bases from J, with 12 bases in between. Per germline, CDR1 MGHRA and CDR2 YSYEKL. The CDR3 length is 14 residues. The CDR3 protein is CASSPMGGHNEQFF. In nucleotides, the CDR3 is TGCGCCAGCAGCCCGATGGGGGGTCACAATGAGCAGTTCTTC.

This clonotype was seen a few times. The chain joins TRBV10-3 to TRBJ2-7; either TRBD1 or TRBD2 may supply D (5 bases each). Looked up from germline, CDR1 is ENHRY and CDR2 is SYGVKD. The CDR3 is 12 residues long. The V end lost 0 bases, the J end lost 9 bases, and 9 bases lay between the germline ends. The CDR3 DNA sequence: TGTGCCATCAGTGAGTCAAGGGGAGTGCAGTACTTC. Residues: CAISESRGVQYF.

There are a few counts of this clonotype. At one end the junction does not follow the germline gene, possibly because of a read error. This rearrangement joins TRBV20-1 to TRBJ1-2, with D tentatively TRBD1 (6 bases). Germline CDR1 reads DFQATT; CDR2 reads SNEGSKA (reference sequence). This CDR3 is built from 15 residues. As DNA, the CDR3 is TGCAGTACTAGAGGGGGGCCGAAAGGGAGCTATGGCTACACCTTC. It encodes CSTRGGPKGSYGYTF.

This clonotype was counted a few times. The chain employs TRBV9 and TRBJ2-3; D is possibly TRBD2 (6 bases). The CDR3 runs to 16 residues. V gave up 0 bases and J gave up 1 base, with 12 bases separating them. Germline V gene lookup returns CDR1 SGDLS and CDR2 YYNGEE. The chain's CDR3 is CASSVGDSGGTDTQYF. CDR3 DNA: TGTGCCAGCAGCGTAGGCGATAGCGGCGGCACAGATACGCAGTATTTT.

V is TRBV2 and J is TRBJ1-5; tentatively, D is TRBD1 (5 bases). V was shortened by 6 bases and J by 7 bases, with 22 bases between the two germline ends. The CDR3 sequence is 16 residues long. Germline values: CDR1 SNHLY, CDR2 FYNNEI. The CDR3, as DNA: TGTGCCAGCAGGGAGGACCGGGACTCCGTGGGACAGCCCCAGCATTTT. Translated: CASREDRDSVGQPQHF.

The chain is built from TRBV10-3 and TRBJ2-5, with D tentatively TRBD2 (5 bases). Germline V gene lookup returns CDR1 ENHRY and CDR2 SYGVKD. V lost 6 bases, J lost 4 bases, and 9 bases lay in between. The CDR3 is made up of 12 amino acids. CDR3 sequence (DNA): TGTGCCATCAGCCACGAGGGAGAGACCCAGTACTTC. Protein sequence: CAISHEGETQYF.

The rearrangement joins TRBV6-5 to TRBJ1-2; the match to TRBD1 covers 7 bases. Trimming at V came to 5 bases and at J to 9 bases, leaving 6 bases not matched to a gene. CDR1 and CDR2 (germline): MNHEY, SVGAGI. The CDR3 is 12 amino acids. CDR3 in amino acids: CASSNYRGSYTF. CDR3 DNA sequence: TGTGCCAGCAGTAACTACAGGGGTAGCTACACCTTC.

Points on this clonotype: This could be a read error, since a much larger clone is one nucleotide away. This sequence joins TRBV4-2 and TRBJ2-1; 10 bases align to TRBD1. CDR1 is LGHNA, CDR2 YNFKEQ, per germline. The length of the CDR3 is 14 residues. The trim removed 7 bases at V and 9 bases at J, leaving 9 bases unmatched. The CDR3 DNA reads as TGTGCCAGCATCCAGGGACAGGGGAGAGGTGAGCAGTTCTTC. It codes for CASIQGQGRGEQFF.

This clonotype was recorded a few times. The genes are TRBV15 and TRBJ2-7; possibly TRBD1 or TRBD2 for D (6 bases each). Germline loops: CDR1 LNHNV, CDR2 YYDKDF (reference sequence). The V gene lost 6 bases and the J gene lost 3 bases, with 21 bases spanning the gap. The CDR3 has 16 amino acids. The CDR3 region has the DNA TGTGCCACCAGTCCCGAGGGGGGAGGTGCCCTCTACGAGCAGTACTTC. Its protein product is CATSPEGGGALYEQYF.

This clonotype has more than one count but fewer than ten. The chain employs TRBV12-3 or TRBV12-4 and TRBJ1-5; TRBD1 matches at 8 bases. The CDR3 covers 15 residues. V lost 6 bases and J lost 3; bases outside the gene matches: 7. CDR3 residues: CASRGTGDYNQPQHF. CDR3 sequence (DNA): TGTGCCAGCAGGGGGACAGGAGATTACAATCAGCCCCAGCATTTT.

V is TRBV4-1 and J is TRBJ2-7, with TRBD1 matching 8 bases. The ends lost 4 bases at V and 2 bases at J; junction bases unmatched: 4. The germline V gene has CDR1 MGHRA and CDR2 YSYEKL. The length of the CDR3 is 14 residues. CDR3 bases: TGCGCCAGCAGCCGGACAGGGAACCCCTACGAGCAGTACTTC. Its translation: CASSRTGNPYEQYF.